This T cell receptor beta chain was sequenced during a study of T cell repertoires in cytomegalovirus infection. TCRdb ran MiXCR on the reads and lists one entry per CDR3 protein. The sample holds some 280,000 distinct CDR3 sequences; roughly an eighth are singletons and the top ten take roughly 8.7%. V was shortened by 0 bases and J by 5 bases, with 20 bases between the two germline ends. The length of the CDR3 is 18 residues. The germline gives CDR1 MNHEY, CDR2 SVGEGT. This clonotype has only a few counts. The chain has TRBV6-2 or TRBV6-3 and TRBJ1-5, with a possible D match to TRBD1 (6 bases). Sequencing was carried out using PBMCs. This clonotype was obtained from a human donor in good health (CMV status not recorded). Some clones in this sample may be carry-over from other donors' samples. The CDR3 is CASSYSMVTGGGHQPQHF. CDR3 coding DNA: TGTGCCAGCAGTTACTCGATGGTAACAGGAGGGGGGCATCAGCCCCAGCATTTT.